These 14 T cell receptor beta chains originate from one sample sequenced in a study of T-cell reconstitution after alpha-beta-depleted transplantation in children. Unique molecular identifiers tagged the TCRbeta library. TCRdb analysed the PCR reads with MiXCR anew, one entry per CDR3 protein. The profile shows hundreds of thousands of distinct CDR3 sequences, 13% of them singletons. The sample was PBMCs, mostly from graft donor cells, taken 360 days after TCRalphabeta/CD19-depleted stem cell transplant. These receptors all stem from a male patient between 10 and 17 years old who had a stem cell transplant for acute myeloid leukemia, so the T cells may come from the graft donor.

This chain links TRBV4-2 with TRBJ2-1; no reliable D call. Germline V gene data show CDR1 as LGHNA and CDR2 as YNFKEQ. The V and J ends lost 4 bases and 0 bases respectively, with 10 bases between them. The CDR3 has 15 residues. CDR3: CASSPVKSSYNEQFF. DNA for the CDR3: TGTGCCAGCAGCCCCGTAAAGAGCTCCTACAATGAGCAGTTCTTC.

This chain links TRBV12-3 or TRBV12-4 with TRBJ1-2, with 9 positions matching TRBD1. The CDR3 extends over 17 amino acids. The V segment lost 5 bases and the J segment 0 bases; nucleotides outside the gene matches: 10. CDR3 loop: CASSPWGQGDTNYGYTF. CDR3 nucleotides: TGTGCCAGCAGTCCCTGGGGACAGGGAGATACTAACTATGGCTACACCTTC.

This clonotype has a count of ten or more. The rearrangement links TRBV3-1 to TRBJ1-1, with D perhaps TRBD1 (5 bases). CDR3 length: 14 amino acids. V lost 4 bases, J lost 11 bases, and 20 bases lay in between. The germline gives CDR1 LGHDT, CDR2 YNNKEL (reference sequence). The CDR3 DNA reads TGTGCCAGCAGCCTCCTCCTAAGCGCGGGGACGGCTTTCTTT. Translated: CASSLLLSAGTAFF.

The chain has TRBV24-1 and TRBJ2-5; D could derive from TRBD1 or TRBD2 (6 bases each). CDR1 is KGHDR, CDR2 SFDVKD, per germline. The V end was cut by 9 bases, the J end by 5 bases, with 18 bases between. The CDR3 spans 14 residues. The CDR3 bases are TGTGCCACCGCAGGGGCGGGGACTTCGGAGACCCAGTACTTC. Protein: CATAGAGTSETQYF.

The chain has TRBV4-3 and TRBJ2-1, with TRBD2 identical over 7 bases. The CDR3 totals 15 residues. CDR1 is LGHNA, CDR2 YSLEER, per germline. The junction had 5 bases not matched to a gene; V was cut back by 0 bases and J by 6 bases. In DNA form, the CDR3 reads TGCGCCAGCAGCCAAGACCGGGCTAGCGGCAATGAGCAGTTCTTC. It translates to CASSQDRASGNEQFF.

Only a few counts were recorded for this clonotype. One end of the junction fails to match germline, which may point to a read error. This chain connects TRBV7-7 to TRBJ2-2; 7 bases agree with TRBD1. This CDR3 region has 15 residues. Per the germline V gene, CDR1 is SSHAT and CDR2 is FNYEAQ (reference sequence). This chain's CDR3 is CASSHSTGITGELFF. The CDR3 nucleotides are TGTGCTAGCAGCCACTCGACAGGGATCACCGGGGAGCTGTTTTTT.

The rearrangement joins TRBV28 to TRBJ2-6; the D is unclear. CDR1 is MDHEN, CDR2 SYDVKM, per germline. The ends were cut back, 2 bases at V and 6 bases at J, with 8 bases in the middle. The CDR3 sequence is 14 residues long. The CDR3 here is CASSLDSAANVLTF. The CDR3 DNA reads TGTGCCAGCAGTTTAGACTCGGCGGCCAACGTCCTGACTTTC.

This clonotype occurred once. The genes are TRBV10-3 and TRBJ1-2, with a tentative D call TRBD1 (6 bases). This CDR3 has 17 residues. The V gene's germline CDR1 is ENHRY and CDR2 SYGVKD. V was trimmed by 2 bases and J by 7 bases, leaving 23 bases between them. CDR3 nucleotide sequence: TGTGCCATCAGTGAGCCGGCAGGGGAAGCTCTAGTCTCTGGCTACACCTTC. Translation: CAISEPAGEALVSGYTF.

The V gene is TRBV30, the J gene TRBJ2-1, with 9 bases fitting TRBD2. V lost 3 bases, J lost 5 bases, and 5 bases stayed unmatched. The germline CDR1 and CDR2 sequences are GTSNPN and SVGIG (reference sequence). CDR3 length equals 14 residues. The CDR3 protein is CAWRTSGPNNEQFF. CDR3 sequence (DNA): TGTGCCTGGAGGACTAGCGGACCAAACAATGAGCAGTTCTTC.

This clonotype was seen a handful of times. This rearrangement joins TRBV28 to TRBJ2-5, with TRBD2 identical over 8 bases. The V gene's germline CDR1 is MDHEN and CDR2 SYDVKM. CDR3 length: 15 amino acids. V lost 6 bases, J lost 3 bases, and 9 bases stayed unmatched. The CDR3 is CASSKLAVREETQYF. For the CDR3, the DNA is TGTGCCAGCAGCAAACTAGCGGTGCGGGAAGAGACCCAGTACTTC.

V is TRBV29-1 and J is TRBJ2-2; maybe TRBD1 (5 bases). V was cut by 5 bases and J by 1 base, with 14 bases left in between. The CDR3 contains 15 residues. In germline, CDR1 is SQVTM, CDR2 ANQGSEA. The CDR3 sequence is CSVLPLGENTGELFF. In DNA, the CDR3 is TGCAGCGTTCTCCCGTTAGGGGAGAACACCGGGGAGCTGTTTTTT.

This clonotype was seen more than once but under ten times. Here the CDR3 reads CASSNQMRAPRYNEQFF. The CDR3 DNA sequence: TGTGCCAGCAGCAACCAAATGCGGGCGCCTAGATACAATGAGCAGTTCTTC. The chain carries TRBV7-2 and TRBJ2-1; D is perhaps TRBD2 (5 bases). The CDR3 has 17 amino acids. Deletions cut 5 bases from V and 4 bases from J, with 21 bases between. CDR1 and CDR2 (germline): SGHTA, FQGNSA.

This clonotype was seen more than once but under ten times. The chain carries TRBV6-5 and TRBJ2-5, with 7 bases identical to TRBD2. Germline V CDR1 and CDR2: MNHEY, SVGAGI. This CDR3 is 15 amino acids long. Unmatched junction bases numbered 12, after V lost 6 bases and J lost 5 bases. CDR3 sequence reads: CASSIPTSTGETQYF. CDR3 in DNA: TGTGCCAGCAGCATCCCGACTAGCACCGGGGAGACCCAGTACTTC.

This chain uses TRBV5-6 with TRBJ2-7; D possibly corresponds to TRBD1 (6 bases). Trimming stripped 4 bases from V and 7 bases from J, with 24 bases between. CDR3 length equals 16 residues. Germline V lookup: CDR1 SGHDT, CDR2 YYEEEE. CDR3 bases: TGTGCCAGCAGCCAGACCGGGACAAAGTCAGCCGGGGAGCAGTACTTC. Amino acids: CASSQTGTKSAGEQYF.